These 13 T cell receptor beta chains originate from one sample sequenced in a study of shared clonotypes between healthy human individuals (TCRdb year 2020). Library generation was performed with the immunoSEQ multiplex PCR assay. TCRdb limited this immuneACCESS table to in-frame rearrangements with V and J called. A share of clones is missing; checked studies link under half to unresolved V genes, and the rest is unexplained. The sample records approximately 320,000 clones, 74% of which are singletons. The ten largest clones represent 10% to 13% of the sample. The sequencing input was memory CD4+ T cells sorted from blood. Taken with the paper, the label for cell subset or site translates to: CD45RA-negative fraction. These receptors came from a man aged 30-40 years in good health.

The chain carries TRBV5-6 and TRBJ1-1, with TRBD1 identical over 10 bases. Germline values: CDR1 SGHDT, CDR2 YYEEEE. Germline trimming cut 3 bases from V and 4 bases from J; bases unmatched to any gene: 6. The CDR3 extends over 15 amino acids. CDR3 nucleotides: TGTGCCAGCAGCTCCGGGACAGGGGCCGTCACTGAAGCTTTCTTT. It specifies CASSSGTGAVTEAFF.

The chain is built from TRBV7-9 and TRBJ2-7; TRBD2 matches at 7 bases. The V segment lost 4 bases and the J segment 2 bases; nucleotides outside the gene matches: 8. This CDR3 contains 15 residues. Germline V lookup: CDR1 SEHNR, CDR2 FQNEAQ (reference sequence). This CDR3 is CASSSPGGATYEQYF. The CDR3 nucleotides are TGTGCCAGCAGCTCCCCGGGGGGTGCTACCTACGAGCAGTACTTC.

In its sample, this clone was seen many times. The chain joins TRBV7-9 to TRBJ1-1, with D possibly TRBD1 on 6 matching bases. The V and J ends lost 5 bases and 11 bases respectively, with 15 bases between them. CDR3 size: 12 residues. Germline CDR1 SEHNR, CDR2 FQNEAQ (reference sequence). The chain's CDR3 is CASSPQGESAFF. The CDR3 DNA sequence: TGTGCCAGCAGCCCACAGGGTGAATCTGCTTTCTTT.

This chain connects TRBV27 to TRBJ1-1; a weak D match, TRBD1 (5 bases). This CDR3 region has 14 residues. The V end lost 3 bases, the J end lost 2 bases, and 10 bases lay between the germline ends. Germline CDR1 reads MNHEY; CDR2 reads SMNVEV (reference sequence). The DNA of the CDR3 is TGTGCCAGCAGTTTGGAGGGGACTAACACTGAAGCTTTCTTT. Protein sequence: CASSLEGTNTEAFF.

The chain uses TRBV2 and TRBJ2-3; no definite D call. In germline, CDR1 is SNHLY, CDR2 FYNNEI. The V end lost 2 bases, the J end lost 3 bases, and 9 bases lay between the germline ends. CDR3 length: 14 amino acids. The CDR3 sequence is CASSEWGRTDTQYF. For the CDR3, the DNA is TGTGCCAGCAGTGAATGGGGTCGAACAGATACGCAGTATTTT.

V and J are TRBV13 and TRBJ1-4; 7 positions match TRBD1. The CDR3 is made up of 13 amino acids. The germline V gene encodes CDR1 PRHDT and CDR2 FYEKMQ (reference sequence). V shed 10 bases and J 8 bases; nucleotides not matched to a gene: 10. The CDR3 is CATRRQGGEKLFF. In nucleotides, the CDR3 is TGTGCCACCAGGCGACAGGGCGGAGAAAAACTGTTTTTT.

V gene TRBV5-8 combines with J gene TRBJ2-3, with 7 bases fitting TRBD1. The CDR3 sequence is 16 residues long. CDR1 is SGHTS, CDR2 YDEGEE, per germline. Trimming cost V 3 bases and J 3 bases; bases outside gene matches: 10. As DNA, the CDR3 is TGTGCCAGCAGCTACGGGACAGAGGATCGGACAGATACGCAGTATTTT. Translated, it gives CASSYGTEDRTDTQYF.

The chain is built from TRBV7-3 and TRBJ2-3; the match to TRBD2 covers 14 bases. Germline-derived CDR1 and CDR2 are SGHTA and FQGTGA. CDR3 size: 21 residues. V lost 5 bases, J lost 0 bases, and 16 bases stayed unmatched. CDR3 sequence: CASSQTAGLAGATISTDTQYF. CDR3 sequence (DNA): TGTGCCAGCAGCCAAACCGCGGGACTAGCGGGGGCCACGATTAGCACAGATACGCAGTATTTT.

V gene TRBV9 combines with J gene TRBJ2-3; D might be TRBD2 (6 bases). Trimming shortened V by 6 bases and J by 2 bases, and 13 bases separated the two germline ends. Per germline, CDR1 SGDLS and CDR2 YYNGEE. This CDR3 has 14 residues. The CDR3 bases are TGTGCCAGCACGTCGGCGGGAACCACAGATACGCAGTATTTT. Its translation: CASTSAGTTDTQYF.

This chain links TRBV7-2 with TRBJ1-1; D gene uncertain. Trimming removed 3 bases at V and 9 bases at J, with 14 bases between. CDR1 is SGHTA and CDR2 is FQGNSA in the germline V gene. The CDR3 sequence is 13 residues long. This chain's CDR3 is CASSFGGTPKAFF. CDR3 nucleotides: TGTGCCAGCAGCTTCGGAGGCACCCCAAAAGCTTTCTTT. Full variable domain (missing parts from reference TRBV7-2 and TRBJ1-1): GAGVSQSPSNKVTEKGKDVELRCDPISGHTALYWYRQSLGQGLEFLIYFQGNSAPDKSGLPSDRFSAERTGGSVSTLTIQRTQQEDSAVYLCASSFGGTPKAFFGQGTRLTVV.

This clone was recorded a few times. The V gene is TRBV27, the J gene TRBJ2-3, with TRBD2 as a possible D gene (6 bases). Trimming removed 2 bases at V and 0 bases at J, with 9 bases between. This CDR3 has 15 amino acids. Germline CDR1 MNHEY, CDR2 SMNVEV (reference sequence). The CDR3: CASSLGGTSTDTQYF. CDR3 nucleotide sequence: TGTGCCAGCAGTTTAGGGGGGACCAGCACAGATACGCAGTATTTT.

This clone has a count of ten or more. The CDR3 spells CASSYQAEAFF. In DNA, the CDR3 is TGTGCCAGCAGTTACCAGGCTGAAGCTTTCTTT. The chain joins TRBV6-6 to TRBJ1-1; D call uncertain. The germline V and J ends were trimmed by 2 bases and 6 bases, with 4 bases remaining between them. In germline, CDR1 is MNHNY, CDR2 SVGAGI (reference sequence). The CDR3 is 11 amino acids.

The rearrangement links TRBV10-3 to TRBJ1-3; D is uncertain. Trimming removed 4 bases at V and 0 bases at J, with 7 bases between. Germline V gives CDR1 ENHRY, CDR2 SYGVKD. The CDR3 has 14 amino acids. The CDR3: CAISGTDSGNTIYF. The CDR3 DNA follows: TGTGCCATCAGTGGTACCGACTCTGGAAACACCATATATTTT.